The entry below describes one T cell receptor beta chain. Its specificity is unknown. The data derive from a study of cytomegalovirus exposure and HLA in healthy donors. About the research overall: Out of approximately 170 million T cells, an earlier analysis found fewer than 140 million unique TCR beta sequences in total. General study points: TCR beta V- and J-gene trimming, according to a later analysis, was linked to a missense DCLRE1C variant. CMV antigen specificity was confirmed in vitro for a few CMV-associated chains. Most TCR sequences were seen very rarely across donors, but some public TCRs occurred in many.

The CDR3 sequence is 14 residues long. Germline lookup yields CDR1 SGHVS and CDR2 FQNEAQ. The V and J ends lost 4 bases and 0 bases respectively, with 7 bases between them. The PCR contained 60 Vbeta and 13 Jbeta primers. Only in-frame clones appear in the TCRdb table, and some are missing; sequencing was by immunoSEQ multiplex PCR. The sample includes some 72,000 clones. The J gene is TRBJ1-5, the V gene TRBV7-8; D gene uncertain. This TCR was sampled from a middle-aged man in good health and CMV-seronegative. Sample: PBMCs. The CDR3 spells CASSSGYSNQPQHF. CDR3 DNA sequence: TGTGCCAGCAGCTCCGGTTATAGCAATCAGCCCCAGCATTTT.